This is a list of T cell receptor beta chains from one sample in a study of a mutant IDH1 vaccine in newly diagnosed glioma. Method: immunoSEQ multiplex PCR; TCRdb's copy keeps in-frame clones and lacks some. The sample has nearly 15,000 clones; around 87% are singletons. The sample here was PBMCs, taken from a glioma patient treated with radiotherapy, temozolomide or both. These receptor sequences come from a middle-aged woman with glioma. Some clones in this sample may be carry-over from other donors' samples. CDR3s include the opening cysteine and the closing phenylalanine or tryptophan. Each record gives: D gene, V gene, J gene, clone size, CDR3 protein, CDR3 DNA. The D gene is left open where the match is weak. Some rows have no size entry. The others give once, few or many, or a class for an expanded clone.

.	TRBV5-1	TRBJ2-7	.	CASSLAPYEQYF	TGCGCCAGCAGCTTGGCTCCGTACGAGCAGTACTTC
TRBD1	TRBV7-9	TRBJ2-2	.	CASSLDRVSATNGELFF	TGTGCCAGCAGCTTGGACAGGGTATCAGCGACCAACGGGGAGCTGTTTTTT
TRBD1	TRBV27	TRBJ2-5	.	CVCGTGPQETQYF	TGTGTCTGCGGGACAGGTCCCCAAGAGACCCAGTACTTC
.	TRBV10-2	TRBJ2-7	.	CASSGWSYEQYF	TGCGCCAGCAGTGGGTGGTCCTACGAGCAGTACTTC
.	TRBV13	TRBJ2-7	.	CASSPRTHSYEQYF	TGTGCCAGCAGCCCCCGGACTCACTCCTACGAGCAGTACTTC
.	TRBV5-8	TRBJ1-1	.	CASSFLGPGGLNTEAFF	TGTGCCAGCAGCTTCTTAGGGCCAGGTGGCCTGAACACTGAAGCTTTCTTT
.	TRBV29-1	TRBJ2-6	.	CSVGGTGANVLTF	TGCAGCGTTGGAGGCACTGGGGCCAACGTCCTGACTTTC
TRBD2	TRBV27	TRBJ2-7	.	CASSFRLAGGTPYEQYF	TGTGCCAGCAGTTTCCGACTAGCGGGAGGTACACCTTACGAGCAGTACTTC
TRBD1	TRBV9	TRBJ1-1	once	CASSPGQLYTEAFF	TGTGCCAGCAGCCCGGGACAGCTTTACACTGAAGCTTTCTTT
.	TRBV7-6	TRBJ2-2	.	CASSYTTATGELFF	TGTGCCAGCAGCTATACTACAGCAACCGGGGAGCTGTTTTTT
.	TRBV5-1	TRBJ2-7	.	CASSFEGPSYEQYF	TGCGCCAGCAGCTTCGAAGGTCCCTCCTACGAGCAGTACTTC
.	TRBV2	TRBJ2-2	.	CASSLTRGELFF	TGTGCCAGCAGCCTTACACGGGGGGAGCTGTTTTTT
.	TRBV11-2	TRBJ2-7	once	CASSPTGARTYEQYF	TGTGCCAGCAGCCCTACCGGGGCCCGCACCTACGAGCAGTACTTC
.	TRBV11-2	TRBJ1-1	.	CASSLAPRQTREAFF	TGTGCCAGCAGCTTAGCCCCCCGGCAGACGCGTGAAGCTTTCTTT
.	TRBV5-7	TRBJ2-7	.	CASSLGQEQSYEQYF	TGTGCCAGCAGCTTGGGCCAAGAACAGAGCTACGAGCAGTACTTC
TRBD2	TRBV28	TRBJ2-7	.	CASGGGTKGSYEQYF	TGTGCCAGTGGGGGGGGTACAAAGGGCTCCTACGAGCAGTACTTC
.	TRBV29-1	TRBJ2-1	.	CSVEGGGAETRYNEQFF	TGCAGCGTTGAAGGCGGTGGGGCGGAGACCCGCTACAATGAGCAGTTCTTC
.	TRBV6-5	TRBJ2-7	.	CASSYRHEQYF	TGTGCCAGCAGTTATCGGCACGAGCAGTACTTC
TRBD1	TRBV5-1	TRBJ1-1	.	CASSSSGGGGVGAFF	TGCGCCAGCAGCTCGTCAGGGGGCGGTGGTGTTGGTGCTTTCTTT
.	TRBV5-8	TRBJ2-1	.	CASNSGPRYEQFF	TGTGCCAGCAACTCAGGTCCTCGGTATGAGCAGTTCTTC
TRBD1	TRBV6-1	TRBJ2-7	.	CASTDYPGQGYYEQYF	TGTGCCAGCACTGATTACCCGGGACAGGGTTATTACGAGCAGTACTTC
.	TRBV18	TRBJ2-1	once	CASSYLGVYNEQFF	TGTGCCAGCTCTTACTTAGGGGTTTACAATGAGCAGTTCTTC
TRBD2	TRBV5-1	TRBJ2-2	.	CASRPAGGNTGELFF	TGCGCCAGCAGGCCAGCGGGAGGGAACACCGGGGAGCTGTTTTTT
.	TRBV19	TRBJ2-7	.	CASSGTGHEQYF	TGTGCCAGTAGTGGGACGGGACACGAGCAGTACTTC
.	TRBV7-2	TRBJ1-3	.	CASSLWGDPGNTIYF	TGTGCCAGCAGCTTATGGGGGGACCCTGGAAACACCATATATTTT
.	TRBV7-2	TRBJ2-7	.	CASSLAASSYEQYF	TGTGCCAGCAGCTTAGCGGCAAGCTCCTACGAGCAGTACTTC
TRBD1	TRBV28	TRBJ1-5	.	CASSYPGTASTPFNQPQHF	TGTGCCAGCAGTTACCCGGGGACAGCCTCAACCCCGTTCAATCAGCCCCAGCATTTT
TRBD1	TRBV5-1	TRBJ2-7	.	CASSAGTDSYEQYF	TGCGCCAGCAGTGCCGGGACAGACTCCTACGAGCAGTACTTC
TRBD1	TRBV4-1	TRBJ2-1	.	CASSGASGQGGIRSDNEQFF	TGCGCCAGCAGCGGAGCATCGGGACAGGGGGGAATACGGTCGGACAATGAGCAGTTCTTC
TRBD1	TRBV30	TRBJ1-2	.	CAWSPSSTGDGYTF	TGTGCCTGGAGTCCCTCCTCTACAGGGGACGGCTACACCTTC
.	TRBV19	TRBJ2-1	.	CASSILYEQFF	TGTGCCAGTAGTATCCTGTATGAGCAGTTCTTC
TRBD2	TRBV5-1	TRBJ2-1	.	CASSPGTSGVPYNEQFF	TGCGCCAGCAGTCCCGGGACTAGCGGGGTACCATACAATGAGCAGTTCTTC
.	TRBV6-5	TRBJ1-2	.	CASKVDMGLYGYTF	TGTGCCAGCAAAGTCGACATGGGGCTCTATGGCTACACCTTC
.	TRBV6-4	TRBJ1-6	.	CASSDRGGFGSPLHF	TGTGCCAGCAGTGACCGCGGGGGTTTTGGCTCACCCCTCCACTTT
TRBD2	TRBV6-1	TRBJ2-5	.	CASRRLAAQETQYF	TGTGCCAGCAGAAGACTAGCGGCACAAGAGACCCAGTACTTC
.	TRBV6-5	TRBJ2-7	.	CACKGSLNEQYF	TGTGCCTGTAAGGGTAGCTTGAACGAGCAGTACTTC
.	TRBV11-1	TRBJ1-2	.	CASSQAGKTYGYTF	TGTGCCAGCAGCCAGGCTGGAAAGACCTATGGCTACACCTTC
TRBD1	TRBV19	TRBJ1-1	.	CATYYRGGTEAFF	TGTGCCACCTATTACAGGGGGGGCACTGAAGCTTTCTTT
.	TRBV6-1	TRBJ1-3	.	CASSDNRSPGNTIYF	TGTGCCAGCAGTGACAATAGAAGCCCTGGAAACACCATATATTTT
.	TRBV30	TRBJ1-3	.	CAWIGVGSGNTIYF	TGTGCCTGGATAGGGGTAGGCTCTGGAAACACCATATATTTT
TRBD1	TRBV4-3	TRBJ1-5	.	CASSQDAQGGSNQPQHF	TGCGCCAGCAGCCAAGACGCCCAGGGGGGTAGCAATCAGCCCCAGCATTTT
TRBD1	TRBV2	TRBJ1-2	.	CASSGGDRGGYGYTF	TGTGCCAGCAGTGGCGGGGACAGGGGTGGCTATGGCTACACCTTC
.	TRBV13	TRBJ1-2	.	CASSRGGKGLGYTF	TGTGCCAGCAGCCGTGGGGGTAAAGGGTTAGGCTACACCTTC
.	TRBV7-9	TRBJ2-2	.	CASRRGKSTGELFF	TGTGCCAGCAGACGGGGAAAAAGCACCGGGGAGCTGTTTTTT
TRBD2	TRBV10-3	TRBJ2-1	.	CAISESPLREGPLDEQFF	TGTGCCATCAGTGAGTCGCCCCTCCGGGAGGGCCCTCTGGATGAGCAGTTCTTC
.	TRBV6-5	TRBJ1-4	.	CATRQEATNEKLFF	TGTGCCACCCGACAGGAAGCAACTAATGAAAAACTGTTTTTT
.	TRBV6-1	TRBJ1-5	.	CASSESGQAYQPQHF	TGTGCCAGCAGTGAATCGGGTCAGGCCTATCAGCCCCAGCATTTT
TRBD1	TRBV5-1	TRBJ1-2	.	CASSFGQGEGYTF	TGCGCCAGCAGCTTCGGACAGGGGGAAGGCTACACCTTC